This is a list of T cell receptor beta chains from one sample in a study of blood T cell repertoires in COVID-19. Only in-frame clones appear in the TCRdb table, and some are missing; sequencing was by immunoSEQ multiplex PCR. The profile shows about 27,000 clones, 65% to 90% of them singletons. The sample comprised peripheral blood. These receptors originate from a man in his 70s with active COVID-19. The CDR3 runs from the conserved cysteine through the conserved F or W. A D gene is named only where the DNA matches it firmly. A clone size is listed for some rows: how often the clone was seen (once, few, many), or a class if it is expanded.

DNA: TGTGCCAGCAGAAAGACAGGGTCCAATGAGCAGTTCTTC
CDR3: CASRKTGSNEQFF
D: TRBD1
J: TRBJ2-1
size: medium-sized
V: TRBV7-2

DNA: TGTGCCAGCAGTGCAGTCACTAGCGGTGGAGGACGGACGCAGTATTTT
CDR3: CASSAVTSGGGRTQYF
D: TRBD2
J: TRBJ2-3
size: -
V: TRBV6-1

DNA: TGTGCCAGCAGTCCCCCCCCCGGGAATCAGCCCCAGCATTTT
CDR3: CASSPPPGNQPQHF
D: -
J: TRBJ1-5
size: -
V: TRBV25-1

DNA: TGTGCCAGCAGCTTGGACGGGGCAGGGGGCGGTCAGCCCCAGCATTTT
CDR3: CASSLDGAGGGQPQHF
D: TRBD1
J: TRBJ1-5
size: -
V: TRBV5-5

DNA: TGTGCCAGTAGTATCAACAGAATCAACGAGCAGTACTTC
CDR3: CASSINRINEQYF
D: -
J: TRBJ2-7
size: -
V: TRBV19

DNA: TGTGCCAGCAGTCTACTAGCGGGAGTGCTCAAAGAGCAGTTCTTC
CDR3: CASSLLAGVLKEQFF
D: TRBD2
J: TRBJ2-1
size: -
V: TRBV27

DNA: TGTGCCAGCAGCCTCCTAGTTGGGACAGCCTATGGCTACACCTTC
CDR3: CASSLLVGTAYGYTF
D: TRBD1
J: TRBJ1-2
size: few
V: TRBV9

DNA: TGTGCCTGGAGTGTTAGTTTTGGGGGGTCCCGGACTGAAGCTTTCTTT
CDR3: CAWSVSFGGSRTEAFF
D: -
J: TRBJ1-1
size: -
V: TRBV30

DNA: TGTGCCAGCAGCTTTAGAACTGAAGCTTTCTTT
CDR3: CASSFRTEAFF
D: -
J: TRBJ1-1
size: -
V: TRBV7-9

DNA: TGTGCCAGCAGTCGGACAGGAACCTACGAGCAGTACTTC
CDR3: CASSRTGTYEQYF
D: TRBD1
J: TRBJ2-7
size: -
V: TRBV6-2/TRBV6-3

DNA: TGTGCCATCAGCCAGGGTTCCGACGGGGAGCTGTTTTTT
CDR3: CAISQGSDGELFF
D: -
J: TRBJ2-2
size: -
V: TRBV10-3

DNA: TGCGCCAGCAGCTCCACAGGGTGGGGTACAAATGAGCAGTTCTTC
CDR3: CASSSTGWGTNEQFF
D: -
J: TRBJ2-1
size: -
V: TRBV5-1

DNA: TGTGCCAGCAGCTTATTTAGGACAGGGCAAACTGGGGCCAACGTCCTGACTTTC
CDR3: CASSLFRTGQTGANVLTF
D: TRBD1
J: TRBJ2-6
size: -
V: TRBV7-3

DNA: TGTGCCAGCTCCTCCTACGTTATGAACACTGAAGCTTTCTTT
CDR3: CASSSYVMNTEAFF
D: -
J: TRBJ1-1
size: once
V: TRBV18

DNA: TGTGCCAGCTCCCAACGGTACGAGCAGTACTTC
CDR3: CASSQRYEQYF
D: -
J: TRBJ2-7
size: -
V: TRBV18

DNA: TGTGCCAGCAGCCTCGGGACTAGCGGGAGGGCCGGGGAGCTGTTTTTT
CDR3: CASSLGTSGRAGELFF
D: TRBD2
J: TRBJ2-2
size: -
V: TRBV9

DNA: TGTGCCAGCAGGGGGACAGGGGTAAGAAACACCATATATTTT
CDR3: CASRGTGVRNTIYF
D: TRBD1
J: TRBJ1-3
size: -
V: TRBV27

DNA: TGTGCCAGCACGCCAGGGGATCAGCCCCAGCATTTT
CDR3: CASTPGDQPQHF
D: -
J: TRBJ1-5
size: -
V: TRBV19

DNA: TGTGCCAGCAGCCTCGACAGGTTTAACACTGAAGCTTTCTTT
CDR3: CASSLDRFNTEAFF
D: -
J: TRBJ1-1
size: -
V: TRBV6-6

DNA: TGTGCCAGCACCCTAGCGGTAAACACAGATACGCAGTATTTT
CDR3: CASTLAVNTDTQYF
D: TRBD2
J: TRBJ2-3
size: -
V: TRBV2

DNA: TGTGCCATCAGTGAGTCGGAGGTCGGGCCGGGGGACTTC
CDR3: CAISESEVGPGDF
D: -
J: TRBJ2-5
size: -
V: TRBV10-3

DNA: TGTGCCAGCAGCTACCTAGCGGCCACCGGGGAGCTGTTTTTT
CDR3: CASSYLAATGELFF
D: TRBD2
J: TRBJ2-2
size: few
V: TRBV7-2

DNA: TGTGCCAGCAGCCCCCGACAGGGTGAGGAAAAACTGTTTTTT
CDR3: CASSPRQGEEKLFF
D: TRBD1
J: TRBJ1-4
size: -
V: TRBV7-2

DNA: TGCGCCAGCAGCTTCGCGGGACAGAATAATTCACCCCTCCACTTT
CDR3: CASSFAGQNNSPLHF
D: TRBD1
J: TRBJ1-6
size: -
V: TRBV5-1

DNA: TGTGCCAGCAGCCGAGAGGGCCGAAATGAGCAGTTCTTC
CDR3: CASSREGRNEQFF
D: -
J: TRBJ2-1
size: -
V: TRBV4-2

DNA: TGTGCTAGCAGCTTAACAGGGGGCACAGATACGCAGTATTTT
CDR3: CASSLTGGTDTQYF
D: TRBD1
J: TRBJ2-3
size: -
V: TRBV7-7

DNA: TGTGCCAGCAGCCAAGATGCTGGGAGAGCGAACACCGGGGAGCTGTTTTTT
CDR3: CASSQDAGRANTGELFF
D: -
J: TRBJ2-2
size: -
V: TRBV3-1/TRBV3-2

DNA: TGTGCCAGCAGTCAGCGGAGAGGGGGCGAGCAGTACTTC
CDR3: CASSQRRGGEQYF
D: -
J: TRBJ2-7
size: -
V: TRBV12-3/TRBV12-4

DNA: TGTGCCAGCAGTCCCCCTATTGGGCGTTTTAGCAATCAGCCCCAGCATTTT
CDR3: CASSPPIGRFSNQPQHF
D: -
J: TRBJ1-5
size: -
V: TRBV28